This record covers a single T cell receptor (beta chain). These data are taken from a study of human T cells and chemical hapten exposure. Overall study: On around 2 cm by around 2 cm of upper inner arm skin, sensitization was performed with 2% DPC. Once 0.01% DPC had been applied to the upper back by patch test, readings were taken at 6 days. How much TCR each sample yielded varied, mostly because pooled library volumes differed slightly.

Individual cDNA molecules in this library carried unique molecular identifiers. TCRdb analysed the RACE reads with MiXCR anew, one entry per CDR3 protein. The table has 250,000 or so distinct CDR3 sequences, just under 8% seen once. Documented time point: pre-sensitization, week 0. Indicated treatment: therapeutic diphenylcyclopropenone sensitization with weekly scalp DPC. With 0 bases removed from V and 3 bases from J, the gap between germline ends came to 13 bases. This CDR3 region has 15 residues. Germline values: CDR1 SGDLS, CDR2 YYNGEE. The receptor was derived from a man aged 18 to 29 with alopecia areata. Some clones in this sample may be carry-over from other donors' samples. The chain links TRBV9 to TRBJ2-7, with a tentative D call TRBD1 (6 bases). The specimen was whole blood, collected in connection with sensitization to the hapten diphenylcyclopropenone (DPC). The DNA for the CDR3 is TGTGCCAGCAGCGTAGGGGGACACAATTACTACGAGCAGTACTTC. Translation gives CASSVGGHNYYEQYF.